This T cell receptor (beta chain) was recovered during a study of control samples from healthy donors and cancer patients. Libraries were prepared by immunoSEQ multiplex PCR; TCRdb keeps only in-frame clonotypes and omits some of them. The sample lists 70,000 to 75,000 clones; roughly 87% were seen once. The TCR was taken from a woman in her fifties or sixties in good health. The sequencing input was blood.

The CDR3, as DNA: TGTGCCAGCAGTCGGACTAGCGCCCTTTACAATGAGCAGTTCTTC. Amino acids: CASSRTSALYNEQFF. The chain couples TRBV7-2 to TRBJ2-1; 9 bases are a match to TRBD2. The CDR3 runs to 15 residues. Germline-derived CDR1 and CDR2 are SGHTA and FQGNSA. The V and J ends lost 6 bases and 4 bases, in that order; junction bases with no gene match: 7.